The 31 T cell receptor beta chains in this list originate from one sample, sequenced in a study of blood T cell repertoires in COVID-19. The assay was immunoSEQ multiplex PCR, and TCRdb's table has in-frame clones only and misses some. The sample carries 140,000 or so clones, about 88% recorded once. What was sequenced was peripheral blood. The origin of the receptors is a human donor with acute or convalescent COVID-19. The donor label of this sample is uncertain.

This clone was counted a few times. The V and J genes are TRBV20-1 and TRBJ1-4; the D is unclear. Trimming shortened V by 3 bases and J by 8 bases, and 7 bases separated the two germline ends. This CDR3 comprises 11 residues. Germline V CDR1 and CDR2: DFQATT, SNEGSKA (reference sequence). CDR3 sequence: CSASQREKLFF. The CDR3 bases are TGCAGTGCTAGCCAGCGAGAAAAACTGTTTTTT.

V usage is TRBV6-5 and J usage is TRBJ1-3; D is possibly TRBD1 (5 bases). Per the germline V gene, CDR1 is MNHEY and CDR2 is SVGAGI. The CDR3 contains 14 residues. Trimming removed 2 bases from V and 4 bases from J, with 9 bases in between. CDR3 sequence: CASSYTNRGNTIYF. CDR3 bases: TGTGCCAGCAGTTACACCAACAGGGGAAACACCATATATTTT.

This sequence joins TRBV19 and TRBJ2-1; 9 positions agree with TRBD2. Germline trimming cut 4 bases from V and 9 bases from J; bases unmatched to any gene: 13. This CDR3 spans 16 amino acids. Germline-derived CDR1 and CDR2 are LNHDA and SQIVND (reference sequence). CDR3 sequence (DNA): TGTGCCAGTAGTACTAGCGGGGTGGCAGGTCGCACTGAGCAGTTCTTC. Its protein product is CASSTSGVAGRTEQFF.

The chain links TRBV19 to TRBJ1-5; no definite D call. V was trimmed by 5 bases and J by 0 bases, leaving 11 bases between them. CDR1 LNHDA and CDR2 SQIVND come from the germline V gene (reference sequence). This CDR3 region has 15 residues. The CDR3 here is CASSFLADSNQPQHF. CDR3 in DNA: TGTGCCAGTAGTTTCCTCGCGGATAGCAATCAGCCCCAGCATTTT.

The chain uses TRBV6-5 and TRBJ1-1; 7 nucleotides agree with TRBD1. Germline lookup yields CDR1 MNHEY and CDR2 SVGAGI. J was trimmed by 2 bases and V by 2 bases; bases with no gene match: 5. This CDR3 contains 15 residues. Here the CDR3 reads CASSYATGINTEAFF. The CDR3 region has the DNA TGTGCCAGCAGTTACGCGACAGGGATCAACACTGAAGCTTTCTTT.

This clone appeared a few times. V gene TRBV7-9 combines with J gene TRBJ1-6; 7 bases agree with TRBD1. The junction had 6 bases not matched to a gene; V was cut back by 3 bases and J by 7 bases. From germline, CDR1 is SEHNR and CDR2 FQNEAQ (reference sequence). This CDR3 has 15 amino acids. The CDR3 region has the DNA TGTGCCAGCAGCTTCTCCGGGACAGAGAATTCACCCCTCCACTTT. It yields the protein CASSFSGTENSPLHF.

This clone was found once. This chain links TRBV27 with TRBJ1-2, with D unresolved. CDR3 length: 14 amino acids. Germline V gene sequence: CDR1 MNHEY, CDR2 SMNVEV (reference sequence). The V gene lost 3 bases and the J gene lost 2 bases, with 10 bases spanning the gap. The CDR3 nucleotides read TGTGCCAGCAGTTTTATCGCGGGGAACTATGGCTACACCTTC. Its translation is CASSFIAGNYGYTF.

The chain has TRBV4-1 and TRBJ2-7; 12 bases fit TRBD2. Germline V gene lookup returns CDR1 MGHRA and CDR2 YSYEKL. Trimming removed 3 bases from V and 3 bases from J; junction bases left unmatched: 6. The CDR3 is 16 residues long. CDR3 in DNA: TGCGCCAGCAGCCAGGGGCTAGCGGGGGGGCTCTACGAGCAGTACTTC. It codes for CASSQGLAGGLYEQYF.

The DNA for the CDR3 is TGTGCCAGCTCTGAGTCAGGCGATCAGCCCCAGCATTTT. Its protein product is CASSESGDQPQHF. The J gene is TRBJ1-5, the V gene TRBV18; D is ambiguous. V lost 6 bases and J 5 bases, leaving 11 bases between the germline ends. This CDR3 is 13 amino acids long. The germline CDR1 and CDR2 sequences are KGHSH and LQKENI. Filled out from reference TRBV18 and TRBJ1-5, the complete variable domain reads NAGVMQNPRHLVRRRGQEARLRCSPMKGHSHVYWYRQLPEEGLKFMVYLQKENIIDESGMPKERFSAEFPKEGPSILRIQQVVRGDSAAYFCASSESGDQPQHFGDGTRLSIL.

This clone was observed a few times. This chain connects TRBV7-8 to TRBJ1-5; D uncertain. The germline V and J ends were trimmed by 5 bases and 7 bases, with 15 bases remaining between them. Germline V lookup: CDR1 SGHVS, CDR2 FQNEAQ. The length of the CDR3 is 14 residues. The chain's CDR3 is CASSRDIVWQPQHF. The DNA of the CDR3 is TGTGCCAGCAGCCGAGACATCGTTTGGCAGCCCCAGCATTTT.

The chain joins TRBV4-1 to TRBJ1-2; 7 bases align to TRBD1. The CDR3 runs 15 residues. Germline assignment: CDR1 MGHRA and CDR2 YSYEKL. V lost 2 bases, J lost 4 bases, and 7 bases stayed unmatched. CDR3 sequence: CASSQYRDSAYGYTF. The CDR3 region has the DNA TGCGCCAGCAGCCAATACCGGGACAGCGCCTATGGCTACACCTTC.

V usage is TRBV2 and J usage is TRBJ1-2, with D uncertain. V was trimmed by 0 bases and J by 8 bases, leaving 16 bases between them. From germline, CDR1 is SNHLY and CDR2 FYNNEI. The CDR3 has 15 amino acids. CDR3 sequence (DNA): TGTGCCAGCAGTGAAGCGCAGGAGGGTCTTTACGGCTACACCTTC. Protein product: CASSEAQEGLYGYTF. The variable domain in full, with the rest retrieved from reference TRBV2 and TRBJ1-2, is EPEVTQTPSHQVTQMGQEVILRCVPISNHLYFYWYRQILGQKVEFLVSFYNNEISEKSEIFDDQFSVERPDGSNFTLKIRSTKLEDSAMYFCASSEAQEGLYGYTFGSGTRLTVV.

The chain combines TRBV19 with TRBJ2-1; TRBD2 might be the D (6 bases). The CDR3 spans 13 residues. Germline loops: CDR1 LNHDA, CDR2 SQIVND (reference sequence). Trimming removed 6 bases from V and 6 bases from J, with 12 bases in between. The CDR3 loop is CASRYGSVNEQFF. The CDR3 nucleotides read TGTGCCAGTAGATACGGGAGTGTCAATGAGCAGTTCTTC.

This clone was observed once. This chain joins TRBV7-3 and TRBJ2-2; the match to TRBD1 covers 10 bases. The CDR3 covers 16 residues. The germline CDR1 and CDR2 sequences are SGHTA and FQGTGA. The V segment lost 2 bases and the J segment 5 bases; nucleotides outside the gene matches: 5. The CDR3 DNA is TGTGCCAGCAGCTTATGGGGACAGGGGATTACCGGGGAGCTGTTTTTT. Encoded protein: CASSLWGQGITGELFF.

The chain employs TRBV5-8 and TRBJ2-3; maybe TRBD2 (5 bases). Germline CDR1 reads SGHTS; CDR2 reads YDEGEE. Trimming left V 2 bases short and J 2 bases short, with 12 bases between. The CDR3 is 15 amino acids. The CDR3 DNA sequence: TGTGCCAGCAGCTTCAGCCGACGGGACACAGATACGCAGTATTTT. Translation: CASSFSRRDTDTQYF.

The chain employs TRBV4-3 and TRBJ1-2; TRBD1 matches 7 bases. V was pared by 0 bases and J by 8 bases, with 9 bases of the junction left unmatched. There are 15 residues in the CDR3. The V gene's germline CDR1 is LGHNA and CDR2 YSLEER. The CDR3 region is CASSQDMEGAVGYTF. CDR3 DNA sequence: TGCGCCAGCAGCCAAGATATGGAGGGGGCGGTCGGCTACACCTTC.

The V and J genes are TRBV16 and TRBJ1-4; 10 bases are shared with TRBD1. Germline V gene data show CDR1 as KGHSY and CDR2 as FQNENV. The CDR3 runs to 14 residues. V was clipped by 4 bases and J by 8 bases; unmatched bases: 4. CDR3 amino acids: CASSPDRGDEKLFF. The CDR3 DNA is TGTGCCAGCAGCCCGGACAGGGGGGACGAAAAACTGTTTTTT.

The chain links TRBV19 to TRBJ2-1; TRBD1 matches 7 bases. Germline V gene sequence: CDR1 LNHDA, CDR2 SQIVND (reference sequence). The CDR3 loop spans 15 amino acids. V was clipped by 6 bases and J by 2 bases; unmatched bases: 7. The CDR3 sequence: CASRTRGQAYNEQFF. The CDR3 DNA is TGTGCCAGTAGAACTCGAGGACAGGCCTACAATGAGCAGTTCTTC.

The CDR3 sequence is CASSLSMNTEAFF. CDR3 nucleotides: TGTGCCAGCAGTTTATCTATGAACACTGAAGCTTTCTTT. The V call is TRBV12-3 or TRBV12-4, the J call TRBJ1-1; D is unresolved. CDR3 length: 13 residues. The V end was cut by 2 bases, the J end by 0 bases, with 4 bases between.

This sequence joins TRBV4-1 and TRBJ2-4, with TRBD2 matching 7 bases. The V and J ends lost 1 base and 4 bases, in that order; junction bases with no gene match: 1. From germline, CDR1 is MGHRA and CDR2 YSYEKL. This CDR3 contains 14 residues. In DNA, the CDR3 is TGCGCCAGCAGCCAAGCCGGGGGGAAAAACATTCAGTACTTC. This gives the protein CASSQAGGKNIQYF.

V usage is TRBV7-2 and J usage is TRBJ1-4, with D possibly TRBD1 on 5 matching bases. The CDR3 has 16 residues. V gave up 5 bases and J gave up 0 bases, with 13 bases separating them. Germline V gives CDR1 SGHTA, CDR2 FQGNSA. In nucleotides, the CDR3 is TGTGCCAGCAGCCGCACAGGTTCTGCAACTAATGAAAAACTGTTTTTT. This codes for CASSRTGSATNEKLFF.

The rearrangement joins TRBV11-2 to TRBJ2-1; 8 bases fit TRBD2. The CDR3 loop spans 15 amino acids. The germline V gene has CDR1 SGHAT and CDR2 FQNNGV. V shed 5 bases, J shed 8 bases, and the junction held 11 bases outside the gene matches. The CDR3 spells CASSPSSGTSYEQFF. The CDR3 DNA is TGTGCCAGCAGCCCCTCTTCCGGGACTAGTTATGAGCAGTTCTTC. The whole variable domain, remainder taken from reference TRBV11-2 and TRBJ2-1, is EAGVAQSPRYKIIEKRQSVAFWCNPISGHATLYWYQQILGQGPKLLIQFQNNGVVDDSQLPKDRFSAERLKGVDSTLKIQPAKLEDSAVYLCASSPSSGTSYEQFFGPGTRLTVL.

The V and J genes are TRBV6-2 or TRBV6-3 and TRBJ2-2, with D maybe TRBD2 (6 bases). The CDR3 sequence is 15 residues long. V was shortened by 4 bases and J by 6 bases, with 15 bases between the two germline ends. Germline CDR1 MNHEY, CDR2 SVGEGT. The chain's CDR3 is CASSSLLASAGELFF. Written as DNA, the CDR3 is TGTGCCAGCAGTTCCCTACTAGCCAGCGCCGGGGAGCTGTTTTTT.

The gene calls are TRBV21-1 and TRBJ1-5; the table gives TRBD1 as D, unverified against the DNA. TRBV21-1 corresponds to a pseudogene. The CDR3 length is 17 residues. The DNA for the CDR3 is TGTGCCAGCAGCAAAGGTATTGCAGGGTGGTGCAATCAGCCCCAGCATTTT. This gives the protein CASSKGIAGWCNQPQHF.

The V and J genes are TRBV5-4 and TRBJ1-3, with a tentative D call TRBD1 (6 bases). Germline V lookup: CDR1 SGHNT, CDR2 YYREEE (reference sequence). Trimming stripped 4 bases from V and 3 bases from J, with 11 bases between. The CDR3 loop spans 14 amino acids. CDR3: CASSLQGIGNTIYF. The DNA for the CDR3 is TGTGCCAGCAGCCTACAGGGAATTGGAAACACCATATATTTT.

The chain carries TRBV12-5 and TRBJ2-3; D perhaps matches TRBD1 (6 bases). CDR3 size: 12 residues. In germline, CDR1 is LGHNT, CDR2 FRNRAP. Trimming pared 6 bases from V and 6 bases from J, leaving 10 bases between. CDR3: CASGRTGDTQYF. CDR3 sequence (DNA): TGTGCTAGTGGCCGTACAGGGGATACGCAGTATTTT.

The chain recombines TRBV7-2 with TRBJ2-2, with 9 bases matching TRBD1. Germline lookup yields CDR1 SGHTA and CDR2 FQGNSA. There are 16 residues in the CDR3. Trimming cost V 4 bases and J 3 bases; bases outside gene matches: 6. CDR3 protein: CASSYRGTGYTGELFF. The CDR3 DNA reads TGTGCCAGCAGCTACCGTGGGACAGGGTACACCGGGGAGCTGTTTTTT.

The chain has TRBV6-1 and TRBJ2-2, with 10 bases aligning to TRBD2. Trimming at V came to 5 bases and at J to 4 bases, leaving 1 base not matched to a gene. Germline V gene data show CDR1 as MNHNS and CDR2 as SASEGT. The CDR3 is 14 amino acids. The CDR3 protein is CASSSGRATGELFF. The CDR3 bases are TGTGCCAGCAGTAGCGGGAGGGCCACCGGGGAGCTGTTTTTT.

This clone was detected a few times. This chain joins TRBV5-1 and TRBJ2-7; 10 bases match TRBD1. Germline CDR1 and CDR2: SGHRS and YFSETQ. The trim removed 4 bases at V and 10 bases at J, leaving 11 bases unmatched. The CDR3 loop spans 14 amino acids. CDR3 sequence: CASSTTGGPLDQYF. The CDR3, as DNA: TGCGCCAGCAGCACGACAGGGGGCCCCCTCGACCAGTACTTC.

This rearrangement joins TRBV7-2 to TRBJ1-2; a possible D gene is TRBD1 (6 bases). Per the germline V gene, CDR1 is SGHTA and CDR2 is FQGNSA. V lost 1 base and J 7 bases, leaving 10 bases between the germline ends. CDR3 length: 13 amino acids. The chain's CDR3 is CASSLDRVSGYTF. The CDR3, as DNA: TGTGCCAGCAGCTTAGACAGGGTTTCTGGCTACACCTTC.

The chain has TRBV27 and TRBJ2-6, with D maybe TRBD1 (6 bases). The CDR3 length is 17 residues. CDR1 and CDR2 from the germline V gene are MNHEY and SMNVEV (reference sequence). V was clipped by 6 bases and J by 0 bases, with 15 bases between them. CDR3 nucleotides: TGTGCCAGCAGCCCCAGGGGTAGTGGCTCTGGGGCCAACGTCCTGACTTTC. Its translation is CASSPRGSGSGANVLTF. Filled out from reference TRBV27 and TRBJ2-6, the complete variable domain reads EAQVTQNPRYLITVTGKKLTVTCSQNMNHEYMSWYRQDPGLGLRQIYYSMNVEVTDKGDVPEGYKVSRKEKRNFPLILESPSPNQTSLYFCASSPRGSGSGANVLTFGAGSRLTVL.